This is a list of T cell receptor beta chains from one sample in a study of T cell repertoires in cytomegalovirus infection. TCRdb processed the reads anew with MiXCR; each CDR3 protein has one entry. The repertoire consists of 200,000 to 300,000 distinct CDR3 sequences, with roughly 15% occurring once and the leading ten covering 7% to 9.5%. Input material: PBMCs. The receptors were sampled from a human donor in good health (CMV status not recorded). Some clones in this sample may be carry-over from other donors' samples. The CDR3 runs from the conserved cysteine through the conserved F or W. Each record gives: V gene, J gene, D gene, clone size, CDR3 protein, CDR3 DNA. A D gene is named only where the DNA matches it firmly. Clone size is stated in some rows and not others, as once, few, many or a class when expanded.

v_gene: TRBV28; j_gene: TRBJ2-5; d_gene: TRBD2; abundance: many; CDR3aa: CASSSWGTSGSEETQYF; CDR3nt: TGTGCCAGCAGTTCCTGGGGGACTAGCGGGTCCGAAGAGACCCAGTACTTC
v_gene: TRBV19; j_gene: TRBJ1-5; d_gene: TRBD1; abundance: .; CDR3aa: CASSIENRGAQPQHF; CDR3nt: TGTGCCAGTAGTATAGAGAACAGGGGGGCTCAGCCCCAGCATTTT
v_gene: TRBV12-3/TRBV12-4; j_gene: TRBJ1-2; d_gene: .; abundance: many; CDR3aa: CASSPEWDGDGYTF; CDR3nt: TGTGCCAGCAGCCCCGAGTGGGATGGGGATGGCTACACCTTC
v_gene: TRBV5-5; j_gene: TRBJ2-5; d_gene: .; abundance: few; CDR3aa: CASSLFQKETQYF; CDR3nt: TGTGCCAGCAGCTTGTTCCAGAAAGAGACCCAGTACTTC
v_gene: TRBV6-5; j_gene: TRBJ2-7; d_gene: TRBD2; abundance: .; CDR3aa: CASQRTSGIVEQYF; CDR3nt: TGTGCCAGCCAGAGGACTAGCGGGATAGTTGAGCAGTACTTC
v_gene: TRBV12-3/TRBV12-4; j_gene: TRBJ2-7; d_gene: .; abundance: many; CDR3aa: CASSPTGTHEQYF; CDR3nt: TGTGCCAGCAGCCCTACAGGGACCCACGAGCAGTACTTC
v_gene: TRBV4-2; j_gene: TRBJ1-4; d_gene: TRBD1; abundance: many; CDR3aa: CASSQTTGAEKLFF; CDR3nt: TGTGCCAGCAGCCAAACAACAGGGGCTGAAAAACTGTTTTTT
v_gene: TRBV29-1; j_gene: TRBJ1-1; d_gene: .; abundance: .; CDR3aa: CSAQNTEAFF; CDR3nt: TGCAGCGCCCAGAACACTGAAGCTTTCTTT
v_gene: TRBV4-1; j_gene: TRBJ1-5; d_gene: TRBD1; abundance: few; CDR3aa: CASSTRQGSNQPQHF; CDR3nt: TGCGCCAGCAGCACCCGACAGGGGAGCAATCAGCCCCAGCATTTT
v_gene: TRBV10-3; j_gene: TRBJ2-7; d_gene: .; abundance: many; CDR3aa: CAISDERRGSYEQYF; CDR3nt: TGTGCCATCAGTGACGAACGGAGAGGGTCCTACGAGCAGTACTTC
v_gene: TRBV7-2; j_gene: TRBJ2-3; d_gene: .; abundance: many; CDR3aa: CASSLGRLGDTQYF; CDR3nt: TGTGCCAGCAGCTTAGGACGCCTGGGAGATACGCAGTATTTT
v_gene: TRBV5-1; j_gene: TRBJ2-2; d_gene: .; abundance: few; CDR3aa: CASSQETTNTGELFF; CDR3nt: TGCGCCAGTTCACAGGAGACCACGAACACCGGGGAGCTGTTTTTT
v_gene: TRBV7-2; j_gene: TRBJ2-1; d_gene: .; abundance: few; CDR3aa: CASSLGGPRNEQFF; CDR3nt: TGTGCCAGCAGCCTAGGGGGACCTCGTAATGAGCAGTTCTTC
v_gene: TRBV28; j_gene: TRBJ2-1; d_gene: TRBD2; abundance: few; CDR3aa: CASRERTSGVGPNSYNEQFF; CDR3nt: TGTGCCAGCAGAGAGCGGACTAGCGGAGTAGGTCCAAACTCCTACAATGAGCAGTTCTTC
v_gene: TRBV9; j_gene: TRBJ2-7; d_gene: .; abundance: .; CDR3aa: CASSVGQGPYEQYF; CDR3nt: TGTGCCAGCAGCGTAGGCCAGGGGCCCTACGAGCAGTACTTC
v_gene: TRBV25-1; j_gene: TRBJ2-7; d_gene: TRBD2; abundance: .; CDR3aa: CASKRGSSYEQYF; CDR3nt: TGTGCCAGCAAGCGGGGTAGCTCCTACGAGCAGTACTTC
v_gene: TRBV6-5; j_gene: TRBJ1-3; d_gene: .; abundance: many; CDR3aa: CASSYLGEGSGNTIYF; CDR3nt: TGTGCCAGCAGTTACTTAGGCGAGGGCTCTGGAAACACCATATATTTT
v_gene: TRBV2; j_gene: TRBJ2-3; d_gene: .; abundance: many; CDR3aa: CASSGRGTSTDTQYF; CDR3nt: TGTGCCAGCAGTGGCCGGGGAACTAGCACAGATACGCAGTATTTT
v_gene: TRBV7-3; j_gene: TRBJ1-1; d_gene: .; abundance: many; CDR3aa: CASSLEADTEAFF; CDR3nt: TGTGCCAGCAGCTTAGAAGCAGACACTGAAGCTTTCTTT
v_gene: TRBV7-2; j_gene: TRBJ2-2; d_gene: .; abundance: .; CDR3aa: CASSLFAAGLGTGELFF; CDR3nt: TGTGCCAGCAGCTTATTCGCGGCGGGATTGGGCACCGGGGAGCTGTTTTTT
v_gene: TRBV6-1; j_gene: TRBJ2-1; d_gene: .; abundance: few; CDR3aa: CASSAGGRGAYNEQFF; CDR3nt: TGTGCCAGCAGTGCCGGAGGAAGGGGGGCCTACAATGAGCAGTTCTTC
v_gene: TRBV7-8; j_gene: TRBJ2-6; d_gene: TRBD1; abundance: many; CDR3aa: CASSPRTGPLSGANVLTF; CDR3nt: TGTGCCAGCAGCCCAAGGACAGGACCCCTCTCTGGGGCCAACGTCCTGACTTTC
v_gene: TRBV7-9; j_gene: TRBJ2-7; d_gene: TRBD1; abundance: few; CDR3aa: CASSLGTDWDEQYF; CDR3nt: TGTGCCAGCAGCTTGGGGACAGACTGGGACGAGCAGTACTTC
v_gene: TRBV7-2; j_gene: TRBJ2-3; d_gene: .; abundance: many; CDR3aa: CASSLVDTQYF; CDR3nt: TGTGCCAGCAGCTTAGTCGATACGCAGTATTTT
v_gene: TRBV12-3/TRBV12-4; j_gene: TRBJ2-5; d_gene: TRBD2; abundance: many; CDR3aa: CASSFSGAGGETQYF; CDR3nt: TGTGCCAGCAGTTTTAGCGGGGCAGGAGGAGAGACCCAGTACTTC
v_gene: TRBV29-1; j_gene: TRBJ2-3; d_gene: TRBD2; abundance: .; CDR3aa: CSVAKRGDSTDTQYF; CDR3nt: TGCAGCGTTGCCAAGCGGGGGGATAGCACAGATACGCAGTATTTT
v_gene: TRBV20-1; j_gene: TRBJ2-1; d_gene: .; abundance: .; CDR3aa: CSASENEQFF; CDR3nt: TGCAGTGCTAGCGAGAATGAGCAGTTCTTC